A single sample is the source of the 25 T cell receptor beta chains below, sequenced in a study of blood T cell repertoires in COVID-19. TCRdb's table, derived via immunoSEQ multiplex PCR, lists solely in-frame clones and lacks some. The sample has around 100,000 clones, about 88% seen once. Sequencing used peripheral blood. These receptors came from a man in his forties or fifties with acute or convalescent COVID-19.

The chain employs TRBV7-9 and TRBJ2-1, with 7 bases that match TRBD1. J gave up 0 bases and V 5 bases, and 4 bases lay outside the gene matches. Germline loops: CDR1 SEHNR, CDR2 FQNEAQ (reference sequence). The length of the CDR3 is 15 residues. The CDR3 sequence: CASSLRQGSYNEQFF. The CDR3 bases are TGTGCCAGCAGCCTTAGACAGGGCTCCTACAATGAGCAGTTCTTC.

The chain joins TRBV27 to TRBJ1-5; TRBD1 agrees at 7 bases. The junction had 3 bases not matched to a gene; V was cut back by 4 bases and J by 6 bases. Germline V gene lookup returns CDR1 MNHEY and CDR2 SMNVEV (reference sequence). The CDR3 is 13 residues long. This CDR3 is CASSSRQGQPQHF. Written as DNA, the CDR3 is TGTGCCAGCAGTTCAAGACAGGGTCAGCCCCAGCATTTT.

The chain couples TRBV2 to TRBJ1-6, with D tentatively TRBD1 (5 bases). CDR1 and CDR2 from the germline V gene are SNHLY and FYNNEI. The CDR3 covers 16 residues. The germline V and J ends were trimmed by 3 bases and 7 bases, with 16 bases remaining between them. The CDR3 reads CASSEYRPSLNSPLHF. Here the CDR3 DNA reads TGTGCCAGCAGTGAGTACAGGCCCTCACTCAATTCACCCCTCCACTTT.

This clone came up a few times. The chain links TRBV5-1 to TRBJ2-2, with TRBD2 matching over 13 bases. The germline V gene encodes CDR1 SGHRS and CDR2 YFSETQ. The CDR3 sequence is 17 residues long. J lost 2 bases, V lost 4 bases, and 5 bases had no gene match. This chain's CDR3 is CASSTGLAGVNTGELFF. DNA for the CDR3: TGCGCCAGCAGCACAGGACTAGCGGGAGTAAACACCGGGGAGCTGTTTTTT.

The rearrangement joins TRBV18 to TRBJ1-2; D is possibly TRBD1 (5 bases). The CDR3 length is 14 residues. Per germline, CDR1 KGHSH and CDR2 LQKENI. V lost 1 base and J 8 bases, leaving 14 bases between the germline ends. The CDR3 sequence: CASSPQASGNGYTF. The CDR3, as DNA: TGTGCCAGCTCACCACAGGCTTCAGGGAACGGCTACACCTTC.

This clone was detected only a few times. The chain is built from TRBV2 and TRBJ2-3; D might be TRBD2 (7 bases). Germline V lookup: CDR1 SNHLY, CDR2 FYNNEI. V lost 6 bases and J 2 bases, leaving 18 bases between the germline ends. CDR3 length equals 16 residues. The chain's CDR3 is CASSDGRGLTTDTQYF. The CDR3 region has the DNA TGTGCCAGCAGCGATGGGCGGGGGCTAACCACAGATACGCAGTATTTT.

This chain connects TRBV11-3 to TRBJ2-3; D perhaps matches TRBD2 (5 bases). V lost 1 base, J lost 3 bases, and 8 bases lay in between. From germline, CDR1 is SGHNT and CDR2 YENEEA. This CDR3 comprises 14 residues. CDR3 DNA: TGTGCCAGCAGCTTAGCCGGGATTACAGATACGCAGTATTTT. This gives the protein CASSLAGITDTQYF.

The chain joins TRBV6-5 to TRBJ2-7; D is possibly TRBD1 (5 bases). CDR3 size: 13 residues. CDR1 and CDR2 from the germline V gene are MNHEY and SVGAGI. V gave up 6 bases and J gave up 1 base, with 10 bases separating them. CDR3 DNA sequence: TGTGCCAGCAGAGCAGGGTATTCCTACGAGCAGTACTTC. Residues: CASRAGYSYEQYF.

V and J are TRBV7-9 and TRBJ2-1; 13 nucleotides agree with TRBD2. There are 19 residues in the CDR3. Germline CDR1 reads SEHNR; CDR2 reads FQNEAQ (reference sequence). V was clipped by 3 bases and J by 3 bases; unmatched bases: 11. The CDR3: CASSFFRTSGRAFYNEQFF. The CDR3 DNA is TGTGCCAGCAGCTTTTTCAGAACTAGCGGGAGGGCCTTCTACAATGAGCAGTTCTTC.

This clone was observed once. This chain joins TRBV19 and TRBJ2-4; 9 bases match TRBD1. J was trimmed by 4 bases and V by 5 bases; bases with no gene match: 6. Germline loops: CDR1 LNHDA, CDR2 SQIVND (reference sequence). The CDR3 is 15 residues long. The chain's CDR3 is CASSVGGTGKNIQYF. For the CDR3, the DNA is TGTGCCAGTAGTGTCGGAGGGACAGGGAAAAACATTCAGTACTTC.

The V and J genes are TRBV7-9 and TRBJ2-1; 9 nucleotides match TRBD2. In germline, CDR1 is SEHNR, CDR2 FQNEAQ (reference sequence). With 1 base clipped from V and 7 bases from J, the junction kept 8 bases outside the gene matches. The CDR3 has 16 amino acids. The CDR3 loop reads CASSLGSSGGQNEQFF. The CDR3 region has the DNA TGTGCCAGCAGCTTAGGTAGTAGCGGGGGACAAAATGAGCAGTTCTTC.

The rearrangement links TRBV2 to TRBJ2-5; 7 bases align to TRBD1. Germline V gene lookup returns CDR1 SNHLY and CDR2 FYNNEI. The CDR3 covers 13 residues. Trimming cost V 5 bases and J 4 bases; bases outside gene matches: 4. The CDR3 loop reads CASSSTGRETQYF. As DNA, the CDR3 is TGTGCCAGCAGTTCGACAGGGAGAGAGACCCAGTACTTC.

The chain has TRBV2 and TRBJ2-5; D perhaps matches TRBD2 (6 bases). Germline CDR1 and CDR2: SNHLY and FYNNEI. V dropped 10 bases and J dropped 0 bases, with 9 bases sitting between them. This CDR3 has 12 residues. Here the CDR3 reads CATRDYQETQYF. The CDR3 DNA reads as TGTGCCACCCGGGACTACCAAGAGACCCAGTACTTC.

This sequence joins TRBV4-3 and TRBJ1-1, with 7 bases lining up with TRBD1. V lost 3 bases to trimming and J lost 5 bases; unmatched junction nucleotides: 9. Germline CDR1 reads LGHNA; CDR2 reads YSLEER. The CDR3 is 15 residues long. The CDR3 reads CASSQYRQGGTEAFF. As DNA, the CDR3 is TGCGCCAGCAGCCAGTATCGACAGGGTGGTACTGAAGCTTTCTTT.

This clone appeared a few times. The CDR3 nucleotides read TGTGCCAGCAGCCGGACTAGCGGGAGGGCACGGAATGAGCAGTTCTTC. Translation: CASSRTSGRARNEQFF. The V call is TRBV3-1 (or the pseudogene TRBV3-2), the J call TRBJ2-1; 15 positions match TRBD2. J was trimmed by 7 bases and V by 4 bases; bases with no gene match: 5. CDR1 and CDR2 from the germline V gene are LGHDT and YNNKEL (reference sequence). The CDR3 runs to 16 residues.

V and J are TRBV7-8 and TRBJ1-4; TRBD1 is a possible D gene (6 bases). Trimming took 4 bases from V and 6 from J, leaving 12 bases between them. The CDR3 has 14 residues. Germline CDR1 SGHVS, CDR2 FQNEAQ. Here the CDR3 reads CASSWGWTDEKLFF. The DNA for the CDR3 is TGTGCCAGCAGCTGGGGGTGGACAGATGAAAAACTGTTTTTT. Supplemented by reference TRBV7-8 and TRBJ1-4, the full variable domain reads GAGVSQSPRYKVAKRGQDVALRCDPISGHVSLFWYQQALGQGPEFLTYFQNEAQLDKSGLPSDRFFAERPEGSVSTLKIQRTQQEDSAVYLCASSWGWTDEKLFFGSGTQLSVL.

This sequence joins TRBV5-1 and TRBJ2-7; 11 bases fit TRBD2. Germline CDR1 reads SGHRS; CDR2 reads YFSETQ. The trim removed 7 bases at V and 2 bases at J, leaving 5 bases unmatched. The CDR3 has 14 residues. CDR3 sequence: CASGLGLAAYEQYF. CDR3 nucleotides: TGCGCCAGCGGGTTGGGACTAGCGGCCTACGAGCAGTACTTC.

The table lists this clone with a count of one. The CDR3, as DNA: TGTGCCAGCAGTTTGGCGCCCGGGGGCTCCTACGAGCAGTACTTC. Translating it yields CASSLAPGGSYEQYF. This chain links TRBV27 with TRBJ2-7; weak D call: TRBD2 (6 bases). Trimming pared 3 bases from V and 0 bases from J, leaving 12 bases between. CDR1 and CDR2 from the germline V gene are MNHEY and SMNVEV (reference sequence). The CDR3 is 15 amino acids.

This clone was counted ten times or more. The chain carries TRBV7-9 and TRBJ2-7, with D tentatively TRBD1 (6 bases). The CDR3 extends over 15 amino acids. With 4 bases removed from V and 0 bases from J, the gap between germline ends came to 13 bases. Germline CDR1 and CDR2: SEHNR and FQNEAQ (reference sequence). CDR3 sequence: CASSSRTAYSYEQYF. In nucleotides, the CDR3 is TGTGCCAGCAGCTCCCGGACAGCCTACTCCTACGAGCAGTACTTC.

The chain is built from TRBV10-3 and TRBJ1-5; a weak D match, TRBD1 (6 bases). V was trimmed by 4 bases and J by 5 bases, leaving 9 bases between them. CDR3 size: 13 residues. Germline-derived CDR1 and CDR2 are ENHRY and SYGVKD. CDR3 in DNA: TGTGCCATCAGTGCGTCAGGGGATCAGCCCCAGCATTTT. This gives the protein CAISASGDQPQHF.

This chain connects TRBV7-8 to TRBJ2-3; possibly TRBD1 for D (5 bases). V lost 5 bases and J 1 base, leaving 10 bases between the germline ends. The CDR3 covers 14 residues. CDR1 and CDR2 (germline): SGHVS, FQNEAQ. The DNA of the CDR3 is TGTGCCAGCAGCCGGACACTTGGCACAGATACGCAGTATTTT. Translation: CASSRTLGTDTQYF.

The chain recombines TRBV18 with TRBJ2-1, with 8 bases fitting TRBD1. V was clipped by 6 bases and J by 8 bases; unmatched bases: 12. CDR1 and CDR2 from the germline V gene are KGHSH and LQKENI. CDR3 size: 15 residues. CDR3 DNA sequence: TGTGCCAGCTCGGGTTGGACAGGGTTGCGGCATGAGCAGTTCTTC. It translates to CASSGWTGLRHEQFF.

V and J are TRBV1 and TRBJ1-2; the table assigns TRBD1, which was not confirmed against the DNA. TRBV1 is labeled a pseudogene. This CDR3 region has 17 residues. CDR3 sequence: CTSSLYDRGGFDYGYTF. The CDR3 DNA reads TGCACCAGCAGCCTATACGACAGGGGAGGTTTCGACTATGGCTACACCTTC.

The J gene is TRBJ2-7, the V gene TRBV5-1; 7 bases map to TRBD1. V was clipped by 4 bases and J by 1 base; unmatched bases: 11. Germline loops: CDR1 SGHRS, CDR2 YFSETQ. The CDR3 totals 16 residues. The chain's CDR3 is CASSMTAGTVSYEQYF. The DNA for the CDR3 is TGCGCCAGCAGCATGACAGCCGGGACAGTTTCCTACGAGCAGTACTTC.

This chain links TRBV5-1 with TRBJ1-2; 12 bases are shared with TRBD1. V shed 3 bases, J shed 4 bases, and the junction held 4 bases outside the gene matches. Germline V gene data show CDR1 as SGHRS and CDR2 as YFSETQ. The length of the CDR3 is 15 residues. CDR3 protein: CASSWGQGAIYGYTF. DNA for the CDR3: TGCGCCAGCAGCTGGGGACAGGGGGCGATCTATGGCTACACCTTC.